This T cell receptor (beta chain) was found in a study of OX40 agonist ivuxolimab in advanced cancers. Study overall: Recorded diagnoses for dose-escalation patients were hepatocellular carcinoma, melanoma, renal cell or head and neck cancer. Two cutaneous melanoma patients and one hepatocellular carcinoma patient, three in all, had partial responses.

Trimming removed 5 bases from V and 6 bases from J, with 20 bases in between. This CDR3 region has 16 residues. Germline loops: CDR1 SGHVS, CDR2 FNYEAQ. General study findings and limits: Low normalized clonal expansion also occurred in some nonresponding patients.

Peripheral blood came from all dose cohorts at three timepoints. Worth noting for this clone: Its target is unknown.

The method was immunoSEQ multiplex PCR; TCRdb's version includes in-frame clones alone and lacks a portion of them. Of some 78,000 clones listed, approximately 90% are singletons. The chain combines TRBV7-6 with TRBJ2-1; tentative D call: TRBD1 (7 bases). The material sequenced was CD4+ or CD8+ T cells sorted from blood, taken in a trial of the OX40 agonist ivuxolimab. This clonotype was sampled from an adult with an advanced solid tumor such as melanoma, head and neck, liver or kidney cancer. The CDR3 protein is CASSPNRGTEGNEQFF. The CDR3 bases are TGTGCCAGCAGCCCTAACCGGGGGACAGAGGGCAATGAGCAGTTCTTC.